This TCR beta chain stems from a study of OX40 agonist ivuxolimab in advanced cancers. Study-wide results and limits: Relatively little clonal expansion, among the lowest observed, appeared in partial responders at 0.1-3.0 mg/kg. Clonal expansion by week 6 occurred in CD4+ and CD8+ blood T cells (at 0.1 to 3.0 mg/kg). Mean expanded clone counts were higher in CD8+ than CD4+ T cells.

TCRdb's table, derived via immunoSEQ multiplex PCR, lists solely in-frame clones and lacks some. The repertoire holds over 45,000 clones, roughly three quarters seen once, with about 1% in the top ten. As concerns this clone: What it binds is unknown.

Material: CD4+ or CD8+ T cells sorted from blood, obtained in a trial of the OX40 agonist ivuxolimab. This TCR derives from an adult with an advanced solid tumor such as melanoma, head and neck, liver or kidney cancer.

CDR3 protein: CASSLGTGGYEQYF. CDR3 nucleotides: TGCGCCAGCAGCTTGGGGACAGGGGGCTACGAGCAGTACTTC. V gene TRBV5-1 combines with J gene TRBJ2-7; the match to TRBD1 covers 10 bases. V was pared by 0 bases and J by 3 bases, with 0 bases of the junction left unmatched. The CDR3 has 14 amino acids. CDR1 and CDR2 from the germline V gene are SGHRS and YFSETQ.